This T cell receptor beta chain emerged from a study of cytomegalovirus exposure and HLA in healthy donors. For the study at large: Caucasian-associated ancestry cluster membership applied to under 85% of under 450 genotyped donors. Findings and caveats of the study: The study put 160 or so TCR beta chains on its list as cytomegalovirus-associated.

PCR used 60 Vbeta primers and 13 Jbeta primers. Original handling: Roughly 80 million unique TCR beta chains, roughly 11 million shared, were counted in a later analysis. The repertoire was sequenced with immunoSEQ multiplex PCR; TCRdb's copy has only in-frame clones and lacks some. V and J calls plus clone size are reproduced from that table; the DNA served to infer D and trimming. The sample has approximately 110,000 clones, around 73% seen once; the top ten hold less than 5%. V lost 5 bases and J 1 base, leaving 6 bases between the germline ends. The CDR3 is 13 residues long. CDR1 is LNHNV, CDR2 YYDKDF, per germline (reference sequence). Regarding this clone: Its antigen is still unknown.

Material for sequencing was PBMCs. The V gene is TRBV15, the J gene TRBJ1-5; D call uncertain. The TCR sequence derives from a man aged 60 to 75 in good health and CMV-seropositive. The CDR3 region is CATSAGSNQPQHF. The CDR3 nucleotides read TGTGCCACCAGCGCGGGGAGCAATCAGCCCCAGCATTTT. The full variable domain, in which reference TRBV15 and TRBJ1-5 provide the parts outside the CDR3, is DAMVIQNPRYQVTQFGKPVTLSCSQTLNHNVMYWYQQKSSQAPKLLFHYYDKDFNNEADTPDNFQSRRPNTSFCFLDIRSPGLGDTAMYLCATSAGSNQPQHFGDGTRLSIL.